The clone carrying this TCR beta chain was detected only a few times. What it recognizes is unknown. A J-beta primer mix and a sample-barcoded 5' primer were used in a second PCR of about 6 to 12 cycles. Each cDNA was tagged by a template-switch adaptor containing 12 random nucleotides. TCRdb recomputed calls from the 5' RACE reads with MiXCR, one row per CDR3 protein. The sample shows around 870,000 distinct CDR3 sequences, roughly 26% of them seen only once. The data originate from a study of blood T cells in healthy people across ages. This CDR3 comprises 14 residues. Per germline, CDR1 GTSNPN and CDR2 SVGIG (reference sequence). With V trimmed by 3 bases and J by 5 bases, 3 bases remained unmatched. Donation came from healthy Caucasian individuals in Russia who were aged about 6 to 95. Study findings and constraints: The study found more naive CD4+ cells and higher diversity in long-lived than aged donors. A conclusive naive versus antigen-experienced comparison was prevented by the unsorted PBMCs.

The sequence came from a woman older than 75 in good health. This chain connects TRBV30 to TRBJ2-5; 13 nucleotides agree with TRBD2. The source material was blood. The DNA of the CDR3 is TGTGCCTGGAGAAGGACTAGCGGGGGTGAGACCCAGTACTTC. Translation gives CAWRRTSGGETQYF.